A single sample gave rise to the 17 T cell receptor beta chains below, sequenced in a study of blood T cell repertoires in COVID-19. The repertoire was sequenced with immunoSEQ multiplex PCR; TCRdb's copy has only in-frame clones and lacks some. The table includes over 250,000 clones, around 87% detected once. Sequences were obtained from PBMCs or T cells enriched from blood (not recorded which). These receptors came from a woman under 40 who had recovered from COVID-19.

The rearrangement uses TRBV5-1 and TRBJ2-2, with TRBD1 identical over 10 bases. There are 16 residues in the CDR3. The ends lost 4 bases at V and 2 bases at J; junction bases unmatched: 5. Germline assignment: CDR1 SGHRS and CDR2 YFSETQ. The CDR3 region is CASSVTGGTNTGELFF. CDR3 DNA sequence: TGCGCCAGCAGCGTGACAGGGGGCACTAACACCGGGGAGCTGTTTTTT.

The chain combines TRBV6-5 with TRBJ1-1; D unclear. Germline lookup yields CDR1 MNHEY and CDR2 SVGAGI. This CDR3 comprises 13 residues. V was clipped by 5 bases and J by 8 bases, with 15 bases between them. The DNA of the CDR3 is TGTGCCAGCAGTCTAGGTAGAGATGGGGAAGCTTTCTTT. Amino acids: CASSLGRDGEAFF.

The chain carries TRBV6-5 and TRBJ1-1; TRBD1 agrees at 11 bases. CDR3 length: 13 amino acids. Trimming cost V 3 bases and J 8 bases; bases outside gene matches: 2. The germline V gene has CDR1 MNHEY and CDR2 SVGAGI. CDR3 protein: CASSYGTGGEAFF. As DNA, the CDR3 is TGTGCCAGCAGTTATGGGACAGGGGGAGAAGCTTTCTTT.

The rearrangement links TRBV6-1 to TRBJ2-1; no clear D gene. CDR3 size: 15 residues. CDR1 is MNHNS, CDR2 SASEGT, per germline. V was pared by 1 base and J by 0 bases, with 7 bases between. The CDR3 spells CASSEDIVSYNEQFF. The CDR3, as DNA: TGTGCCAGCAGTGAAGATATAGTCTCCTACAATGAGCAGTTCTTC.

This clone appeared once. The chain joins TRBV19 to TRBJ1-1; TRBD1 might be the D (6 bases). Germline V gene sequence: CDR1 LNHDA, CDR2 SQIVND (reference sequence). Trimming pared 0 bases from V and 1 base from J, leaving 6 bases between. This CDR3 contains 14 residues. The CDR3 region is CASSIEGGNTEAFF. The CDR3 nucleotides read TGTGCCAGTAGTATAGAAGGGGGGAACACTGAAGCTTTCTTT.

The CDR3 DNA reads TGTGCCAGCAGCTACCGAGAAAAGGGGTCATACGGGCAGTTCTTC. Translated, it gives CASSYREKGSYGQFF. The V and J genes are TRBV13 and TRBJ2-1; possibly TRBD1 for D (5 bases). The CDR3 covers 15 residues. V lost 4 bases and J lost 12, with 22 bases in between. Germline CDR1 is PRHDT and CDR2 is FYEKMQ (reference sequence).

In its sample, this clone was seen once. The CDR3: CASSPFSGGSYGYTF. CDR3 nucleotides: TGTGCCAGCAGTCCCTTTTCGGGGGGCTCCTATGGCTACACCTTC. V gene TRBV6-5 combines with J gene TRBJ1-2; tentative D call: TRBD1 (6 bases). V gave up 5 bases and J gave up 4 bases, with 17 bases separating them. This CDR3 is built from 15 residues. Germline V gene sequence: CDR1 MNHEY, CDR2 SVGAGI.

The chain has TRBV6-2 or TRBV6-3 and TRBJ1-5; 9 positions match TRBD1. The trim removed 1 base at V and 1 base at J, leaving 8 bases unmatched. There are 18 residues in the CDR3. Germline V gene sequence: CDR1 MNHEY, CDR2 SVGEGT. CDR3 loop: CASSYLFSGTGSNQPQHF. The DNA of the CDR3 is TGTGCCAGCAGTTACTTATTTTCCGGGACAGGGAGCAATCAGCCCCAGCATTTT.

The rearrangement joins TRBV5-1 to TRBJ1-1, with D perhaps matching TRBD1 (5 bases). Germline assignment: CDR1 SGHRS and CDR2 YFSETQ. The CDR3 is 15 amino acids. V was trimmed by 0 bases and J by 5 bases, leaving 14 bases between them. The chain's CDR3 is CASSLEGRRHTEAFF. The CDR3, as DNA: TGCGCCAGCAGCTTGGAGGGGCGACGGCATACTGAAGCTTTCTTT.

The V call is TRBV25-1, the J call TRBJ1-2; D possibly corresponds to TRBD1 (5 bases). Germline CDR1 reads MGHDK; CDR2 reads SYGVNS. V was shortened by 1 base and J by 6 bases, with 21 bases between the two germline ends. This CDR3 spans 17 amino acids. CDR3 nucleotides: TGTGCCAGCAGTGAATTTTTTCTCGGGACCCGGGGGGATGGCTACACCTTC. Its translation is CASSEFFLGTRGDGYTF.

This chain links TRBV15 with TRBJ1-1; no definite D call. Germline CDR1 and CDR2: LNHNV and YYDKDF (reference sequence). The CDR3 has 16 amino acids. The V gene lost 2 bases and the J gene lost 0 bases, with 13 bases spanning the gap. DNA for the CDR3: TGTGCCACCAGCAGAAGCCCCGGAGCACTGAACACTGAAGCTTTCTTT. Its protein is CATSRSPGALNTEAFF.

V is TRBV2 and J is TRBJ1-1; a possible D gene is TRBD1 (5 bases). V was cut by 1 base and J by 12 bases, with 18 bases left in between. CDR1 and CDR2 (germline): SNHLY, FYNNEI. The CDR3 totals 14 residues. This chain's CDR3 is CASSEGGVPVITFF. In nucleotides, the CDR3 is TGTGCCAGCAGTGAAGGGGGGGTCCCTGTAATAACTTTCTTT.

The chain recombines TRBV24-1 with TRBJ2-5, with 12 nucleotides matching TRBD1. The V gene's germline CDR1 is KGHDR and CDR2 SFDVKD. The CDR3 is made up of 16 amino acids. Trimming took 4 bases from V and 4 from J; bases not matched to a gene: 6. The CDR3 protein is CATSERGQGARETQYF. The CDR3 nucleotides read TGTGCCACCAGTGAGAGGGGACAGGGGGCGCGAGAGACCCAGTACTTC.

The chain uses TRBV29-1 and TRBJ1-1; TRBD1 might be the D (6 bases). CDR1 is SQVTM and CDR2 is ANQGSEA in the germline V gene. The length of the CDR3 is 14 residues. V was clipped by 2 bases and J by 6 bases, with 16 bases between them. The DNA of the CDR3 is TGCAGCGTTGAATATTACAGGGCCCGTCCTGAAGCTTTCTTT. Translating gives CSVEYYRARPEAFF.

V usage is TRBV7-9 and J usage is TRBJ2-7; D possibly corresponds to TRBD1 (5 bases). This CDR3 region has 11 residues. Trimming removed 6 bases at V and 4 bases at J, with 7 bases between. The germline CDR1 and CDR2 sequences are SEHNR and FQNEAQ (reference sequence). The CDR3 spells CASRAGYEQYF. As DNA, the CDR3 is TGTGCCAGCAGAGCAGGGTACGAGCAGTACTTC.

The chain uses TRBV4-2 and TRBJ1-1; D unclear. Germline V gene lookup returns CDR1 LGHNA and CDR2 YNFKEQ. This CDR3 is 13 amino acids long. V shed 1 base and J shed 5 bases, with 8 bases lying between them. The CDR3 DNA follows: TGTGCCAGCAGCCAAGGACCGGAGACTGAAGCTTTCTTT. Its protein product is CASSQGPETEAFF.

The chain is built from TRBV19 and TRBJ2-3; 9 positions match TRBD2. Germline V gives CDR1 LNHDA, CDR2 SQIVND (reference sequence). The CDR3 totals 14 residues. V gave up 6 bases and J gave up 1 base; unmatched junction bases: 2. The CDR3 reads CASRLAGGTDTQYF. The CDR3, as DNA: TGTGCCAGTAGACTAGCGGGCGGCACAGATACGCAGTATTTT.